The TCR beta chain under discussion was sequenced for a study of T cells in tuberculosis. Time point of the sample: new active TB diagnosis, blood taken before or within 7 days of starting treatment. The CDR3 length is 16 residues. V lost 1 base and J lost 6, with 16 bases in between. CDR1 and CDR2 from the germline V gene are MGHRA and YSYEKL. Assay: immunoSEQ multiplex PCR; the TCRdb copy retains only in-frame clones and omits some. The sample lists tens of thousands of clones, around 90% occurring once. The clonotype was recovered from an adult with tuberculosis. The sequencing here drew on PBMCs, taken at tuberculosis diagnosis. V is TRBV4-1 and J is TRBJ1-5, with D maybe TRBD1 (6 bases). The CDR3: CASSQGGGSVPQPQHF. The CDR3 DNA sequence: TGCGCCAGCAGCCAAGGGGGGGGCAGTGTCCCTCAGCCCCAGCATTTT.